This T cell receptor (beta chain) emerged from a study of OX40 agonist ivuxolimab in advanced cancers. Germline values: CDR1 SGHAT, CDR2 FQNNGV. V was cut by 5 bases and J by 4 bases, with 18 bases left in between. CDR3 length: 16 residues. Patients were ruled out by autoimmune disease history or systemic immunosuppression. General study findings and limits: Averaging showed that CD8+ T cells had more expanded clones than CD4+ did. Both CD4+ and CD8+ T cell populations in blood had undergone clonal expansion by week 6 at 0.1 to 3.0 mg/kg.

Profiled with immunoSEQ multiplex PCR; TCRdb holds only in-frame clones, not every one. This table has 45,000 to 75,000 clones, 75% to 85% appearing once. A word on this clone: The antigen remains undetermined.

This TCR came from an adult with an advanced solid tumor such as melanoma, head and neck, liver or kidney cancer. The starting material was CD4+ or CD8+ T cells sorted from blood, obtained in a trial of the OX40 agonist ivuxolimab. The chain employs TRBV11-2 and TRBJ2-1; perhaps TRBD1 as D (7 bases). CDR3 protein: CASSRGTVFPYNEQFF. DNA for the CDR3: TGTGCCAGCAGCCGCGGGACAGTATTCCCATACAATGAGCAGTTCTTC. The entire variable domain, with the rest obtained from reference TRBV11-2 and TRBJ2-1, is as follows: EAGVAQSPRYKIIEKRQSVAFWCNPISGHATLYWYQQILGQGPKLLIQFQNNGVVDDSQLPKDRFSAERLKGVDSTLKIQPAKLEDSAVYLCASSRGTVFPYNEQFFGPGTRLTVL.